These T cell receptor beta chains were read from a single sample in a study of shared clonotypes between healthy human individuals. TCRdb's table, derived via immunoSEQ multiplex PCR, lists solely in-frame clones and lacks some. The sample yields about 980,000 clones, more than 75% seen once. Input material: memory CD4+ T cells sorted from blood. Receptors originate from a man aged 18 to 29 in good health. Each CDR3 is given with its conserved first and last residue. Each record gives: clone size, D gene, J gene, V gene, CDR3 protein, CDR3 DNA. The D gene is left open where the match is weak. Rows give clone size only sometimes, using once, few, many, or a class for an expanded clone.

NA,TRBD2,TRBJ2-6,TRBV30,CAWSARTSGRRLSGANVLTF,TGTGCCTGGAGTGCCCGGACTAGCGGGAGGCGCCTTTCTGGGGCCAACGTCCTGACTTTC
NA,TRBD2,TRBJ2-1,TRBV4-3,CASSQDVAGGVIEQFF,TGCGCCAGCAGCCAAGATGTCGCGGGGGGGGTCATTGAGCAGTTCTTC
NA,NA,TRBJ1-5,TRBV11-2,CASSLAQNQPQHF,TGTGCCAGCAGCTTAGCACAGAATCAGCCCCAGCATTTT
NA,NA,TRBJ2-4,TRBV7-9,CASSLDQGIQYF,TGTGCCAGCAGCTTGGATCAGGGCATTCAGTACTTC
NA,NA,TRBJ2-7,TRBV11-2,CASSSGINGYEQYF,TGTGCCAGCAGCTCCGGCATCAACGGCTACGAGCAGTACTTC
few,NA,TRBJ1-4,TRBV5-1,CASSPLGASNEKLFF,TGCGCCAGCAGCCCATTGGGGGCCTCTAATGAAAAACTGTTTTTT
NA,NA,TRBJ2-3,TRBV4-3,CASSQASGLTDTQYF,TGCGCCAGCAGCCAGGCAAGCGGGCTCACAGATACGCAGTATTTT
NA,NA,TRBJ1-2,TRBV10-3,CAISATTGVYGYTF,TGTGCCATCAGCGCGACGACAGGTGTCTATGGCTACACCTTC
NA,NA,TRBJ2-7,TRBV5-6,CASSSPSYEQYF,TGTGCCAGCAGCTCCCCCTCCTACGAGCAGTACTTC
once,TRBD1,TRBJ2-3,TRBV6-6,CASSQGGSVTDTQYF,TGTGCCAGCAGTCAAGGGGGCAGCGTCACAGATACGCAGTATTTT
NA,NA,TRBJ2-7,TRBV2,CASRGGYSYEQYF,TGTGCCAGCAGGGGAGGTTACTCCTACGAGCAGTACTTC
NA,NA,TRBJ2-2,TRBV19,CASSIAGTRNTGELFF,TGTGCCAGTAGTATAGCTGGGACAAGGAACACCGGGGAGCTGTTTTTT